This T cell receptor beta chain stems from a study of blood T cell repertoires in COVID-19. Some clones are missing from TCRdb's copy, which holds only in-frame ones; the method was immunoSEQ multiplex PCR. The sample holds just over 250,000 clones, roughly 86% seen once. This CDR3 spans 14 amino acids. CDR1 and CDR2 (germline): MDHEN, SYDVKM. Germline trimming cut 4 bases from V and 6 bases from J; bases unmatched to any gene: 9. The sequenced material came from peripheral blood. This TCR derives from a woman between 50 and 59 years old with acute or convalescent COVID-19. This rearrangement joins TRBV28 to TRBJ2-7; 7 nucleotides align to TRBD2. The CDR3: CASSSAGEGFEQYF. CDR3 sequence (DNA): TGTGCCAGCAGTTCGGCGGGGGAGGGGTTCGAGCAGTACTTC.